This TCR beta chain was sequenced for a study of blood T cells in healthy people across ages. Germline V gene data show CDR1 as LGHNA and CDR2 as YNFKEQ. CDR3 length equals 16 residues. As concerns this clonotype: Its specificity is not known.

Whole-study findings and limits: When set beside aged donors, long-lived donors presented more naive CD4+ cells and higher diversity. The authors considered diversity estimates from one million T cells to be underestimates. Across samples, TCR beta diversity tracked strongly with naive T cell percentage.

A second PCR of 7 to 11 cycles used a sample-barcoded 5' primer and a J-beta primer mix. One entry per CDR3 protein, called by TCRdb with MiXCR from the 5' RACE reads. Found here are hundreds of thousands of distinct CDR3 sequences, less than 45% of them singletons; the top ten hold roughly 30%. Sequenced input: blood. The source of this sequence is an elderly man in good health. The V call is TRBV4-2, the J call TRBJ2-4, with no clear D. The DNA matches TRBJ2-7 better at its end, which makes the J call doubtful. The CDR3 region is CASSQEGNGPAYEQYF. The CDR3 DNA is TGTGCCAGCAGCCAAGAAGGCAACGGGCCTGCCTACGAGCAGTACTTC.